This TCR beta chain emerged from a study of identical twins. Only a few counts were recorded for this clonotype. TCRdb independently ran MiXCR on the 5' RACE reads; one entry per CDR3 protein. The sample carries around 300,000 distinct CDR3 sequences, roughly 8.6% recorded once. These same records also appear under a second study, on yellow fever vaccine responses in identical twins.

Sequencing was performed on memory (CD45RO+) T cells sorted from blood. The clonotype comes from a woman aged 18-30 years in good health.

The CDR3 sequence: CASSFVGSQYNEQFF. CDR3 in DNA: TGTGCCAGCAGCTTCGTCGGGTCCCAGTACAATGAGCAGTTCTTC. The genes are TRBV11-2 and TRBJ2-1; D is unresolved. The CDR3 covers 15 residues. Trimming pared 3 bases from V and 4 bases from J, leaving 13 bases between. Germline V gives CDR1 SGHAT, CDR2 FQNNGV.